A single sample is the source of the 15 T cell receptor beta chains below, sequenced in a study of response to subunit inactivated influenza vaccine. TCRdb reanalysed the RT-PCR reads using MiXCR and keeps one entry per CDR3 protein. The repertoire includes hundreds of thousands of distinct CDR3 sequences, 11% to 15% of them detected once, and 5.5% to 8% sits in the top ten. The specimen was PBMCs from blood, collected 14 to 15 days before vaccination. These receptors all stem from a man aged 50-60 years who received an inactivated influenza vaccine.

The rearrangement links TRBV30 to TRBJ2-7, with 14 bases fitting TRBD2. Germline CDR1 and CDR2: GTSNPN and SVGIG (reference sequence). The CDR3 loop spans 13 amino acids. The ends lost 5 bases at V and 5 bases at J; junction bases unmatched: 2. This chain's CDR3 is CAWGLAGGNEQYF. CDR3 sequence (DNA): TGTGCCTGGGGACTAGCGGGAGGAAACGAGCAGTACTTC.

The table lists this clonotype with a few counts. The chain has TRBV6-5 and TRBJ2-7, with TRBD2 matching 14 bases. In germline, CDR1 is MNHEY, CDR2 SVGAGI. J gave up 4 bases and V 0 bases, and 5 bases lay outside the gene matches. The CDR3 extends over 17 amino acids. The CDR3, as DNA: TGTGCCAGCAGTTACTCCTCGCGGACTAGCGGGAGGTACGAGCAGTACTTC. Protein: CASSYSSRTSGRYEQYF.

The rearrangement uses TRBV6-1 and TRBJ1-6, with TRBD1 identical over 8 bases. There are 18 residues in the CDR3. The junction had 15 bases not matched to a gene; V was cut back by 4 bases and J by 7 bases. Germline CDR1 MNHNS, CDR2 SASEGT. Written as DNA, the CDR3 is TGTGCCAGCAGTGGCCGAAACTCAGGGGGCGGTAGGAATTCACCCCTCCACTTT. Amino acid sequence: CASSGRNSGGGRNSPLHF.

For this clonotype: Sequence at one end of the junction differs from germline and may be a read error. The V call is TRBV5-1, the J call TRBJ2-6; 7 bases map to TRBD1. Looked up from germline, CDR1 is SGHRS and CDR2 is YFSETQ. The CDR3 runs 17 residues. CDR3 bases: TGCGCCAGCAGCTTGGGACAGGGATACTCTCGGGCCAACGTCCTGACTTTC. Its protein product is CASSLGQGYSRANVLTF. Drawing the rest from reference TRBV5-1 and TRBJ2-6, the complete variable domain is KAGVTQTPRYLIKTRGQQVTLSCSPISGHRSVSWYQQTPGQGLQFLFEYFSETQRNKGNFPGRFSGRQFSNSRSEMNVSTLELGDSALYLCASSLGQGYSRANVLTFGAGSRLTVL.

This clonotype was seen a handful of times. The chain combines TRBV11-2 with TRBJ2-1; maybe TRBD1 (6 bases). The CDR3 contains 20 residues. Germline CDR1 reads SGHAT; CDR2 reads FQNNGV. Trimming removed 5 bases at V and 0 bases at J, with 26 bases between. This chain's CDR3 is CASSHPGTSNDPSSYNEQFF. The CDR3 region has the DNA TGTGCCAGCAGCCACCCCGGGACATCCAACGACCCGAGCTCCTACAATGAGCAGTTCTTC.

The chain employs TRBV6-5 and TRBJ2-7, with 7 bases lining up with TRBD1. Germline assignment: CDR1 MNHEY and CDR2 SVGAGI. This CDR3 region has 14 residues. V lost 4 bases to trimming and J lost 0 bases; unmatched junction nucleotides: 3. Written as DNA, the CDR3 is TGTGCCAGCAGTTCCCGGGACAGCTCCTACGAGCAGTACTTC. Its translation is CASSSRDSSYEQYF.

This clonotype was picked up a small number of times. The V call is TRBV20-1, the J call TRBJ2-1, with 7 bases lining up with TRBD1. The trim removed 7 bases at V and 6 bases at J, leaving 6 bases unmatched. Per germline, CDR1 DFQATT and CDR2 SNEGSKA (reference sequence). The CDR3 totals 12 residues. The chain's CDR3 is CSVSRGLNEQFF. In DNA, the CDR3 is TGCAGTGTTTCAAGGGGGCTCAATGAGCAGTTCTTC.

This clonotype has ten or more counts. J is TRBJ2-4 and V is TRBV29-1; no reliable D call. Germline V lookup: CDR1 SQVTM, CDR2 ANQGSEA. The CDR3 has 13 amino acids. The V and J ends lost 0 bases and 9 bases respectively, with 12 bases between them. Here the CDR3 reads CSVEDGDGGIQYF. Written as DNA, the CDR3 is TGCAGCGTTGAAGATGGGGATGGCGGCATTCAGTACTTC.

The chain joins TRBV5-1 to TRBJ1-1; D not certain. The CDR3 totals 13 residues. Germline V gene sequence: CDR1 SGHRS, CDR2 YFSETQ. The ends were cut back, 0 bases at V and 5 bases at J, with 8 bases in the middle. DNA for the CDR3: TGCGCCAGCAGCTTGGCGGTAAGGACTGAAGCTTTCTTT. Translating gives CASSLAVRTEAFF.

This clonotype was observed a handful of times. The V and J genes are TRBV6-5 and TRBJ1-4, with D unclear. The CDR3 consists of 13 residues. Trimming left V 2 bases short and J 6 bases short, with 7 bases between. CDR1 is MNHEY and CDR2 is SVGAGI in the germline V gene. CDR3 nucleotides: TGTGCCAGCAGTTACAGCGCAGATGAAAAACTGTTTTTT. It is translated as CASSYSADEKLFF.

This clonotype has at least ten counts. V and J are TRBV6-5 and TRBJ2-7, with D maybe TRBD1 (5 bases). The germline gives CDR1 MNHEY, CDR2 SVGAGI. CDR3 length: 12 amino acids. V dropped 5 bases and J dropped 6 bases, with 11 bases sitting between them. CDR3 bases: TGTGCCAGCAGTACAGGTCCCTTCGAGCAGTACTTC. It translates to CASSTGPFEQYF.

V is TRBV2 and J is TRBJ1-3; 7 positions match TRBD1. V lost 7 bases to trimming and J lost 8 bases; unmatched junction nucleotides: 8. The CDR3 is 13 amino acids. CDR1 SNHLY and CDR2 FYNNEI come from the germline V gene. The CDR3 DNA reads TGTGCCAGCAAAACGACAGGGCTAGACACCATATATTTT. Protein: CASKTTGLDTIYF.

This rearrangement joins TRBV10-3 to TRBJ2-3; TRBD2 might be the D (7 bases). Germline V gene lookup returns CDR1 ENHRY and CDR2 SYGVKD. This CDR3 is 15 amino acids long. Trimming took 8 bases from V and 4 from J, leaving 19 bases between them. This CDR3 is CAICVGGRVADTQYF. CDR3 DNA: TGTGCCATCTGTGTGGGGGGGCGCGTCGCAGATACGCAGTATTTT.

There are a few counts of this clonotype. V and J are TRBV27 and TRBJ2-3, with D unclear. The germline CDR1 and CDR2 sequences are MNHEY and SMNVEV (reference sequence). V lost 2 bases, J lost 6 bases, and 12 bases lay in between. The CDR3 is 14 residues long. CDR3 nucleotides: TGTGCCAGCAGTTTAGCCGTTAACACCGATACGCAGTATTTT. Its translation is CASSLAVNTDTQYF.

The chain couples TRBV7-6 to TRBJ2-2; TRBD1 matches at 8 bases. The CDR3 covers 18 residues. CDR1 is SGHVS and CDR2 is FNYEAQ in the germline V gene. J lost 5 bases, V lost 3 bases, and 14 bases had no gene match. In DNA, the CDR3 is TGTGCCAGCAGCTTTGGTTCCGCCGGACAGGGTGGGACCGGGGAGCTGTTTTTT. As protein: CASSFGSAGQGGTGELFF.